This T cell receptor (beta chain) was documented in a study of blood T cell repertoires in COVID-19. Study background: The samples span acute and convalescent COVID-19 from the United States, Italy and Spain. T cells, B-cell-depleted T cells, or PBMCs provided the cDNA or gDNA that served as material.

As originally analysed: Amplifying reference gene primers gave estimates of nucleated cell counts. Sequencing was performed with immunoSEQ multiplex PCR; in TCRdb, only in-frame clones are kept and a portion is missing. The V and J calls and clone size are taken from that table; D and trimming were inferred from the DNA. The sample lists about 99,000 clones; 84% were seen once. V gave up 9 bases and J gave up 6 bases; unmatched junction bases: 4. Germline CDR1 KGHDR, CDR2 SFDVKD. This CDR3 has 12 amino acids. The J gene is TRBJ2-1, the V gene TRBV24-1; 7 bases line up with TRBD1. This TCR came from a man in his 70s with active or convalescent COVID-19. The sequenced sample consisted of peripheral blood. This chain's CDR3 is CATAGQVNEQFF. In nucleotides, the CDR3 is TGTGCCACCGCCGGACAGGTCAATGAGCAGTTCTTC.